Below, one T cell receptor beta chain is given with its context. This entry is derived from a study of blood T cell repertoires in COVID-19. Study at large: Sites in the United States, Italy and Spain provided acute and convalescent COVID-19 samples. Nucleic acid was either cDNA or gDNA, and it came from T cells, B-cell-depleted T cells, or PBMCs.

The V gene lost 3 bases and the J gene lost 0 bases, with 8 bases spanning the gap. Germline CDR1 reads MNHNY; CDR2 reads SVGAGI (reference sequence). The CDR3 loop spans 14 amino acids. Original analysis: By means of reference gene primer amplification, nucleated cell counts were estimated. Libraries were prepared by immunoSEQ multiplex PCR; TCRdb keeps only in-frame clonotypes and omits some of them. V and J calls and clone size are those listed in that table; D and trimming were worked out from the DNA. Altogether 310,000 or so clones are present, around 87% being singletons, with the ten largest covering 1%.

This chain joins TRBV6-6 and TRBJ1-1; D uncertain. The receptor's source is a man aged 45-65 years with active or convalescent COVID-19. What was sequenced was peripheral blood. CDR3 nucleotides: TGTGCCAGCAGTTATAGAATCATGAACACTGAAGCTTTCTTT. Its translation: CASSYRIMNTEAFF.